The present TCR beta chain was sequenced within a study of CD8 T cells in Susac syndrome. TCR beta sequencing was performed on blood CD8+ and CD4+ T cells. Study conclusions and caveats: An acknowledgment was made by the study that its TCR sequencing and HLA analysis involved relatively few individuals.

RNA was extracted with the RNeasy kit, and a quantity of roughly 0.45 to 1 ug was reverse transcribed using random hexamers. Amplification of TCR beta CDR3 was carried out by immunoSEQ multiplex PCR, which covered 54 Vbeta and 13 Jbeta segments. TCRdb independently ran MiXCR on the immunoSEQ multiplex PCR reads; one entry per CDR3 protein. The table has fewer than 150,000 distinct CDR3 sequences, around 91% seen once. V was clipped by 1 base and J by 1 base, with 2 bases between them. CDR1 GTSNPN and CDR2 SVGIG come from the germline V gene (reference sequence). This CDR3 has 11 residues. A note on this clonotype: Its antigen remains unknown.

This TCR was recovered from a human donor with multiple sclerosis. The chain carries TRBV30 and TRBJ2-7; D remains unclear. What was sequenced was CD8+ T cells from PBMCs. CDR3: CAWSESYEQYF. CDR3 coding DNA: TGTGCCTGGAGTGAATCCTACGAGCAGTACTTC.